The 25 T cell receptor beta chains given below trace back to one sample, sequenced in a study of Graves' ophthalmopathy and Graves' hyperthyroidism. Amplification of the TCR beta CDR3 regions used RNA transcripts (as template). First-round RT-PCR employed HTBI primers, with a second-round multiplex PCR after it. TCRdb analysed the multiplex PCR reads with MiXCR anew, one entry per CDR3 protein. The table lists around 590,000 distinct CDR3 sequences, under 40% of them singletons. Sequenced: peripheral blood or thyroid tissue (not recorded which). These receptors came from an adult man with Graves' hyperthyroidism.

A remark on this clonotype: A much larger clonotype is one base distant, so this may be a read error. The CDR3 loop is CASSAIQGDTGELFF. The CDR3 DNA reads as TGTGCCAGCAGTGCGATACAGGGGGACACCGGGGAGCTGTTTTTT. V gene TRBV10-3 combines with J gene TRBJ2-2, with 8 nucleotides matching TRBD1. The germline gives CDR1 ENHRY, CDR2 SYGVKD. CDR3 length: 15 residues.

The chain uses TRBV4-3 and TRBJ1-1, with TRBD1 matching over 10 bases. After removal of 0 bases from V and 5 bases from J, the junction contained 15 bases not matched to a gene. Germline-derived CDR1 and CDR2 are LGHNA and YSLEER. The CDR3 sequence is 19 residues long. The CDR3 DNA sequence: TGCGCCAGCAGCCAAGACTCCCTCGGGACAGGGGATTTCGGGACTGAAGCTTTCTTT. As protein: CASSQDSLGTGDFGTEAFF.

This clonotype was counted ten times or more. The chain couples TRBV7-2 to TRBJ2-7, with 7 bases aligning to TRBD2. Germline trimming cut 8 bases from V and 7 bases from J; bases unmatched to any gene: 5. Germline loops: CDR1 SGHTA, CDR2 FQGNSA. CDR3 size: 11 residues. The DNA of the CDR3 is TGTGCCAGCGGCTGGGAGGGTGAGCAGTACTTC. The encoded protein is CASGWEGEQYF.

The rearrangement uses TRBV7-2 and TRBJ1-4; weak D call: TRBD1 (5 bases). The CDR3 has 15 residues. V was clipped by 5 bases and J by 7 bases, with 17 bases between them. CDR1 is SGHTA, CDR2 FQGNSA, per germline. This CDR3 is CASSRNGGSGEKLFF. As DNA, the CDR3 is TGTGCCAGCAGCCGAAATGGGGGTTCAGGTGAAAAACTGTTTTTT.

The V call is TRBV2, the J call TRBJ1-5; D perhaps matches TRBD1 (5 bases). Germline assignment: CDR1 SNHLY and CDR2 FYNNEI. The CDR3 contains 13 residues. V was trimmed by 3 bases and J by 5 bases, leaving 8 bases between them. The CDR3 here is CASSDRVYQPQHF. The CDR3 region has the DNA TGTGCCAGCAGTGACAGGGTTTATCAGCCCCAGCATTTT.

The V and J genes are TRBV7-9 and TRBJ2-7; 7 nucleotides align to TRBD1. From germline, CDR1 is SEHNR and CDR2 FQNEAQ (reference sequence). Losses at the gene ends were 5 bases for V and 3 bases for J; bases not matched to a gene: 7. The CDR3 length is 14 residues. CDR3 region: CASSLRQGDYEQYF. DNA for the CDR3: TGTGCCAGCAGCCTAAGACAGGGAGACTACGAGCAGTACTTC.

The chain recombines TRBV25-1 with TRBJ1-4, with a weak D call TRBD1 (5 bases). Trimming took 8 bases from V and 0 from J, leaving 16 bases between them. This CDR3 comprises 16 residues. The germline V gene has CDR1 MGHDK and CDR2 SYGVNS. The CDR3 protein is CASSPRTPATNEKLFF. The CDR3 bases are TGTGCCAGCTCACCAAGGACACCTGCAACTAATGAAAAACTGTTTTTT.

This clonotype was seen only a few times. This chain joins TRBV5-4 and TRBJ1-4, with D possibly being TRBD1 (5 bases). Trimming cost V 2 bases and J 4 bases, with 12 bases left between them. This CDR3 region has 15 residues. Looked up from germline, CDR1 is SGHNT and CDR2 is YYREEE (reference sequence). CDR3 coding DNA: TGTGCCAGCAGCTTTCAGGGTTCGGGTAATGAAAAACTGTTTTTT. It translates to CASSFQGSGNEKLFF.

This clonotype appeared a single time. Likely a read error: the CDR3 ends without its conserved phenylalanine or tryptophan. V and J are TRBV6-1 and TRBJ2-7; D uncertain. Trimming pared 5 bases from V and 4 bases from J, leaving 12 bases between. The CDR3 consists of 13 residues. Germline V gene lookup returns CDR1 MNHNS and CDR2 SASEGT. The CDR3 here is CASSYRGPYEQYL. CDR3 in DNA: TGTGCCAGCAGTTACCGCGGACCATACGAGCAGTACCTC.

For the CDR3, the DNA is TGCGCCAGCAGCTTACAAACAGGGCTCCACACCGGGGAGCTGTTTTTT. Amino acid sequence: CASSLQTGLHTGELFF. The chain joins TRBV5-1 to TRBJ2-2; D is possibly TRBD1 (6 bases). Germline V gene sequence: CDR1 SGHRS, CDR2 YFSETQ. This CDR3 has 16 amino acids. Trimming stripped 2 bases from V and 3 bases from J, with 14 bases between.

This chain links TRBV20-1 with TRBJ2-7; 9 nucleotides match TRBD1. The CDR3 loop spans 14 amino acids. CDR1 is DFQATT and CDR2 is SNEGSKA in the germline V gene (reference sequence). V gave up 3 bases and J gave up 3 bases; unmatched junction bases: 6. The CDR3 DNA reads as TGCAGTGCTAGGTTGCCGGGACAGGGCTACGAGCAGTACTTC. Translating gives CSARLPGQGYEQYF.

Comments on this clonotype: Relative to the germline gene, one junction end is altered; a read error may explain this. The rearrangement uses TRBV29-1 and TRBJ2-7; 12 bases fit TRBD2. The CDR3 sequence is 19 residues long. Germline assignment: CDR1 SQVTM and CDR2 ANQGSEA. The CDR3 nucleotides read TGTGCCTGGGGGACGGCCGGGACTAGCGGGTCCCGATTCTCCTACGAGCAGTACTTC. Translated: CAWGTAGTSGSRFSYEQYF.

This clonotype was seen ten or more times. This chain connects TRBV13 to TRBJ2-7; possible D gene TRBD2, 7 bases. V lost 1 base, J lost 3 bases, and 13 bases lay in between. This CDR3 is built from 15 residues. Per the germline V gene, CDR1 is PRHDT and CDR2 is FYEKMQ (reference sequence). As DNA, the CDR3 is TGTGCCAGCAGCTTAGAGGGGGGGCACAACTACGAGCAGTACTTC. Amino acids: CASSLEGGHNYEQYF.

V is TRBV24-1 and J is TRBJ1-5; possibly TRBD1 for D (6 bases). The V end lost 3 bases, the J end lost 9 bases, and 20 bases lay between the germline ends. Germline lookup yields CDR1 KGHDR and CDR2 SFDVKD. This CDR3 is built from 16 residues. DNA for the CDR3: TGTGCCACCAGTGATCCGCGAACAGGGAGCAATTCGCCCCAGCATTTT. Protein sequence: CATSDPRTGSNSPQHF.

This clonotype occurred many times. CDR3 coding DNA: TGTGCCACCAGTGATCCGGGGACTAGCGGGAGTTACGAGCAGTACTTC. Residues: CATSDPGTSGSYEQYF. J is TRBJ2-7 and V is TRBV24-1, with 14 bases identical to TRBD2. V trimming: 3 bases; J trimming: 4 bases; junction bases outside the gene matches: 4. Germline V gene sequence: CDR1 KGHDR, CDR2 SFDVKD. The CDR3 sequence is 16 residues long.

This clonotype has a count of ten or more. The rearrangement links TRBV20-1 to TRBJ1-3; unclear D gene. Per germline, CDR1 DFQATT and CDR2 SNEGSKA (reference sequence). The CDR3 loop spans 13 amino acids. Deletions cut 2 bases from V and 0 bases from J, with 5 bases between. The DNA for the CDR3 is TGCAGTGCTAGATTGAACTCTGGAAACACCATATATTTT. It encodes CSARLNSGNTIYF.

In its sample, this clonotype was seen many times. CDR3 sequence reads: CASSRTTGGNTGELFF. The CDR3 bases are TGTGCCAGCAGCCGAACGACGGGGGGGAACACCGGGGAGCTGTTTTTT. This chain joins TRBV12-3 or TRBV12-4 and TRBJ2-2, with 7 nucleotides matching TRBD2. V gave up 6 bases and J gave up 1 base; unmatched junction bases: 8. The CDR3 has 16 residues.

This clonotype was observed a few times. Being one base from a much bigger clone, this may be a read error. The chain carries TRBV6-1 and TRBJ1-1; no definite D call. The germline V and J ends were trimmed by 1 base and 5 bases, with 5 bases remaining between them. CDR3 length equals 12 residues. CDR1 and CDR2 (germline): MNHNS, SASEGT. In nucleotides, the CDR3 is TGTGCCAGCAGTGAAGTGGGGACTGAAGCTTTCTTT. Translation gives CASSEVGTEAFF.

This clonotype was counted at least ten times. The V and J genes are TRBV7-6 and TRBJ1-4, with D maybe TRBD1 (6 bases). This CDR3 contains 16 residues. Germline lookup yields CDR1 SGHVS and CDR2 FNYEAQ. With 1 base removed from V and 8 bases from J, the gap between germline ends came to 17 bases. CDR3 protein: CASSLGLRGAEEKLFF. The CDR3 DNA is TGTGCCAGCAGCTTAGGCCTCAGGGGCGCAGAGGAAAAACTGTTTTTT.

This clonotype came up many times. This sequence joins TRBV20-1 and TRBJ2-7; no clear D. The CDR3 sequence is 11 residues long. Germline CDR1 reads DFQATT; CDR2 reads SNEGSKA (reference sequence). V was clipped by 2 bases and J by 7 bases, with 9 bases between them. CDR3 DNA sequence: TGCAGTGCTAGACAGGCCGCTGAGCAGTACTTC. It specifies CSARQAAEQYF.

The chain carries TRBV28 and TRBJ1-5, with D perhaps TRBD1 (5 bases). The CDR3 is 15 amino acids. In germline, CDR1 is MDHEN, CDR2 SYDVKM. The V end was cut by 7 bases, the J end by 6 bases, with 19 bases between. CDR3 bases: TGTGCCAGCACCTACCCCGGGGGAAGGGTTCAGCCCCAGCATTTT. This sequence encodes CASTYPGGRVQPQHF.

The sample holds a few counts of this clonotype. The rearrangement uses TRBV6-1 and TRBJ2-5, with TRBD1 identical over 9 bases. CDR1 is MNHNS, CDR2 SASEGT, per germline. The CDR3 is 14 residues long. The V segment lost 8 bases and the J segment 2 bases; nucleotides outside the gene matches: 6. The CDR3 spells CASDPGQGQETQYF. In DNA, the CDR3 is TGTGCCAGCGACCCGGGACAGGGACAAGAGACCCAGTACTTC.

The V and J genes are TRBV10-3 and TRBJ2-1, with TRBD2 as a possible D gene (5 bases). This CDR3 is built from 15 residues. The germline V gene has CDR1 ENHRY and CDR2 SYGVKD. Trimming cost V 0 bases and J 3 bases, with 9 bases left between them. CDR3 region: CAISESEGFYNEQFF. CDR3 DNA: TGTGCCATCAGTGAGTCCGAGGGATTCTACAATGAGCAGTTCTTC.

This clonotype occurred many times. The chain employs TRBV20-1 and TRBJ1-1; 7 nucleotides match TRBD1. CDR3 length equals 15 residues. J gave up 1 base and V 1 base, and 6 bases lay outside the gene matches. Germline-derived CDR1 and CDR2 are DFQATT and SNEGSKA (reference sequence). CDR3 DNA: TGCAGTGCTAGAGGCGAGACAGGGTGGAACACTGAAGCTTTCTTT. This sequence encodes CSARGETGWNTEAFF.

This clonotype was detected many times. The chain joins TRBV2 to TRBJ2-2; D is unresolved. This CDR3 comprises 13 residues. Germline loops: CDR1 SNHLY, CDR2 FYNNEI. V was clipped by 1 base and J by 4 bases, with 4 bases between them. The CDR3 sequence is CASSEVVTGELFF. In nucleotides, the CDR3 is TGTGCCAGCAGTGAAGTAGTCACCGGGGAGCTGTTTTTT. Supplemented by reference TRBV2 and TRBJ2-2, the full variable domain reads EPEVTQTPSHQVTQMGQEVILRCVPISNHLYFYWYRQILGQKVEFLVSFYNNEISEKSEIFDDQFSVERPDGSNFTLKIRSTKLEDSAMYFCASSEVVTGELFFGEGSRLTVL.